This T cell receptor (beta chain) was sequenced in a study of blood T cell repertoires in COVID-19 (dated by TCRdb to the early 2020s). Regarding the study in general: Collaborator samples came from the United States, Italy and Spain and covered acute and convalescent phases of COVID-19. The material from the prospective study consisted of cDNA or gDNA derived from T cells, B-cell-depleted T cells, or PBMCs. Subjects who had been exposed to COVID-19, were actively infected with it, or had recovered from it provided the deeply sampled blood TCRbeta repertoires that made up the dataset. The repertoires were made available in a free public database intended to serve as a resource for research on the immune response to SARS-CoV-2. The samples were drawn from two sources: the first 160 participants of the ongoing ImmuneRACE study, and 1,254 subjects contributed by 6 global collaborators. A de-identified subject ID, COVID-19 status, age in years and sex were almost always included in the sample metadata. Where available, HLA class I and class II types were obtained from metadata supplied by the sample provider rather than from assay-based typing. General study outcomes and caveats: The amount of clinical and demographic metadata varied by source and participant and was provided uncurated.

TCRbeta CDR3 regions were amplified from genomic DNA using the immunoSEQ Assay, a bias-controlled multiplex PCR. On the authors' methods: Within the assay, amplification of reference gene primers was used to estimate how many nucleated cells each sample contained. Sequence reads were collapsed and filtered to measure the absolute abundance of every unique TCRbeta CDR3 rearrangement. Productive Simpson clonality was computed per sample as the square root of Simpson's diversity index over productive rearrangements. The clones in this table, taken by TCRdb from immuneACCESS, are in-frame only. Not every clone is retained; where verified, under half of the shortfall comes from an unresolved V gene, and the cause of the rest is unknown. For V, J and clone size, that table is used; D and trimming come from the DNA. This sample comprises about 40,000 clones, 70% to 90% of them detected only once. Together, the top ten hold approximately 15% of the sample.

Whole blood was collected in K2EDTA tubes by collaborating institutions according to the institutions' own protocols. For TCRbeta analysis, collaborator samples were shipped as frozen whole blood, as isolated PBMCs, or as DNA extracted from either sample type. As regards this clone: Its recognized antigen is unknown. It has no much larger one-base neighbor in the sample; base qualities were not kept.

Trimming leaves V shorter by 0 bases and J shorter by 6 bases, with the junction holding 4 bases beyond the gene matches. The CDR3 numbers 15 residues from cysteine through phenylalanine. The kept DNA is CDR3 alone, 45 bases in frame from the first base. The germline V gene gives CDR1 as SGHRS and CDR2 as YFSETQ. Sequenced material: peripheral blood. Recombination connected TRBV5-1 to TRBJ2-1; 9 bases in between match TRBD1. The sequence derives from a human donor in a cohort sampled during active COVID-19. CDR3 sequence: CASSLGGTGSNEQFF. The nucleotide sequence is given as TGCGCCAGCAGCTTGGGGGGGACAGGGAGCAATGAGCAGTTCTTC.